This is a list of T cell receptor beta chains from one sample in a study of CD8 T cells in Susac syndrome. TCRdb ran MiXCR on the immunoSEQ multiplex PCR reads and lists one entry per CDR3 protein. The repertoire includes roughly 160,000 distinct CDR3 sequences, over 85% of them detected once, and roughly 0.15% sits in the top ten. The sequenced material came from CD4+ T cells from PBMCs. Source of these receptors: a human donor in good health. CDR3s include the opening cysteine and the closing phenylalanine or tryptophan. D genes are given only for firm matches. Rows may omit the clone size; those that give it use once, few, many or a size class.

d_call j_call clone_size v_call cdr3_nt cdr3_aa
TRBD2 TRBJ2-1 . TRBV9 TGTGCCAGCAGCCCTAGCGGGGGGGCCTACAATGAGCAGTTCTTC CASSPSGGAYNEQFF
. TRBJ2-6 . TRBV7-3 TGTGCCAGCCAAGAAAGGCCCGGCGGGCCTGCTGGGGCCAACGTCCTGACTTTC CASQERPGGPAGANVLTF
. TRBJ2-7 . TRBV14 TGTGCCAGCAGCCAAGGGGGAGGAAACGAGCAGTACTTC CASSQGGGNEQYF
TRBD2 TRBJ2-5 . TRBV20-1 TGCAGTGCTAGAATTTTTAGCGGGGGCTCCCAAGAGACCCAGTACTTC CSARIFSGGSQETQYF
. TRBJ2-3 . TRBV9 TGTGCCAGCAGCGTAGAGGTGGCAGATACGCAGTATTTT CASSVEVADTQYF
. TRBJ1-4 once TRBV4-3 TGCGCCAGCAGCCCGACGGGGCGCGGAGGTGAAAAACTGTTTTTT CASSPTGRGGEKLFF
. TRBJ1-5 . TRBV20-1 TGCAGTGCTAGAGGTCGGACGTCTAATCAGCCCCAGCATTTT CSARGRTSNQPQHF
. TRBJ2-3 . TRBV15 TGTGCCACCAGCAGAGATGAGAATGGGAATACGCAGTATTTT CATSRDENGNTQYF
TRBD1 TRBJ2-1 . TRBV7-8 TGTGCCAGCAGCTCCCGGACAGGGGGCAATGAGCAGTTCTTC CASSSRTGGNEQFF
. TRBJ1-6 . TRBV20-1 TGCAGTGCTAGAGATCGTAACAGAGGGAGTTCACCCCTCCACTTT CSARDRNRGSSPLHF
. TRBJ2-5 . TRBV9 TGTGCCAGCAGCCCTGCTCCGTTGGAGACCCAGTACTTC CASSPAPLETQYF
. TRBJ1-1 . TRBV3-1 TGTGCCAGCAGCCAAGATTTGGCAGGGTTAGGTGAAGCTTTCTTT CASSQDLAGLGEAFF
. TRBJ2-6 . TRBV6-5 TGTGCCAGCCAAAATACAAATGCTGGGGCCAACGTCCTGACTTTC CASQNTNAGANVLTF
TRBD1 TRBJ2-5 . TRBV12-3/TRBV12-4 TGTGCCAGCAGTATCGGGACAGGGGGCCAAGAGACCCAGTACTTC CASSIGTGGQETQYF
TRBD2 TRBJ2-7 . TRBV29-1 TGCAGCGCGGGGGAGGGGCAACTCGAGCAGTACTTC CSAGEGQLEQYF
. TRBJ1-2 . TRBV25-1 TGTGCCAGCAGTGAAAATCGAGGGAATGGCTACACCTTC CASSENRGNGYTF
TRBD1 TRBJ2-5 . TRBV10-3 TGTGCCATCAGAGGACAGGGGGCTGAGACCCAGTACTTC CAIRGQGAETQYF
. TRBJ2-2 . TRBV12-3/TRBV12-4 TGTGCCAGCAGGATGAACACCGGGGAGCTGTTTTTT CASRMNTGELFF
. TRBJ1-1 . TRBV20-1 TGCAGTGCTAAAGGGGGAGGCGGATTGAACACTGAAGCTTTCTTT CSAKGGGGLNTEAFF
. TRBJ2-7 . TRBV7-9 TGTGCCAGCAGCAACGACTACGAGCAGTACTTC CASSNDYEQYF
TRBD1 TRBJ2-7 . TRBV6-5 TGTGCCAGCAGTTACCGTGGACAGGGAACCTACGAGCAGTACTTC CASSYRGQGTYEQYF
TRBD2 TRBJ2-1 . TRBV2 TGTGCCAGCAGTGCCGATAGCGGGGGGGCCGTCGAGCAGTTCTTC CASSADSGGAVEQFF